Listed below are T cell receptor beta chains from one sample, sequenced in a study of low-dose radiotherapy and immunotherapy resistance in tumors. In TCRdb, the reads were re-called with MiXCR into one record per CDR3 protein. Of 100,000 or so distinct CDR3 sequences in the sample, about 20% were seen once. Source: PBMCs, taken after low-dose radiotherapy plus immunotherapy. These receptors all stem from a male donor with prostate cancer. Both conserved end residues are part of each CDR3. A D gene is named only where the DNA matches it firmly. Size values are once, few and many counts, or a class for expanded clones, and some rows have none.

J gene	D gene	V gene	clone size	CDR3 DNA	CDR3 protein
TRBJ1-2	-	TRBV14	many	TGTGCCAGCAGCCCCAGGGTAAATGATGGCTACACCTTC	CASSPRVNDGYTF
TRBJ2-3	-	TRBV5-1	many	TGCGCCAGCAGTCGGGTGGGATCCACAGATACGCAGTATTTT	CASSRVGSTDTQYF
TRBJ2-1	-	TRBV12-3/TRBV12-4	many	TGTGCCAGCAGGTATCTGGGGGAGCAGTTCTTC	CASRYLGEQFF
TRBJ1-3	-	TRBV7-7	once	TGTGCTAGCAGCTTAGCTAAGGGAAACACCATATATTTT	CASSLAKGNTIYF
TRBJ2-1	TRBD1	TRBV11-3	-	TGTGCCAGCAGCCTCAGACAGGGGCTAGGCAATGAGCAGTTCTTC	CASSLRQGLGNEQFF
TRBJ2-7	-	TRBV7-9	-	TGTGCCAGCAGCTTACAGGCCGGATTTACCTACGAGCAGTACTTC	CASSLQAGFTYEQYF
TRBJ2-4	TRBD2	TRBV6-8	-	TGTGCCAGCGGCCTGGCGGGGGGGTTTGCTCAGTACTTC	CASGLAGGFAQYF
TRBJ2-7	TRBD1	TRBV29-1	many	TGCAGCGTTGAGAGTCAGGGGGACTCCTACGAGCAGTACTTC	CSVESQGDSYEQYF
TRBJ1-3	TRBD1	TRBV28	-	TGTGCCAGCAGTCGGGGACAGGGAAACGGAAACACCATATATTTT	CASSRGQGNGNTIYF
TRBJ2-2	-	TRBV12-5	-	TGTGCTAGTGAAAAGGACGGCCCGGGTGTCGGGGAGCTGTTTTTT	CASEKDGPGVGELFF
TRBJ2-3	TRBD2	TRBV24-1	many	TGTGCCACCAGTGCGGCGGGGGGGCGCGGAGATACGCAGTATTTT	CATSAAGGRGDTQYF
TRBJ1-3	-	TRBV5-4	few	TGTGCCAGCAGCCTAGGACCCTGGGCTGGAAACACCATATATTTT	CASSLGPWAGNTIYF
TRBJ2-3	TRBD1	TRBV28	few	TGTGCCAGCAGTCGGGGACAGGGCCCAGATACGCAGTATTTT	CASSRGQGPDTQYF
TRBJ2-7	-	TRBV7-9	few	TGTGCCAGCTCCCCAAGGGGTGGGTCTTACGAGCAGTACTTC	CASSPRGGSYEQYF
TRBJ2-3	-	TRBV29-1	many	TGCAGCGTTGAAGGGGCCAACACAGATACGCAGTATTTT	CSVEGANTDTQYF
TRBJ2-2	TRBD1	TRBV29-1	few	TGCAGCGTTACGGAACAGGGGGACACCGGGGAGCTGTTTTTT	CSVTEQGDTGELFF
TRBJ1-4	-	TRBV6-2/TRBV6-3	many	TGTGCCAGCAGCTCCGCGGACGAGAATGAAAAACTGTTTTTT	CASSSADENEKLFF
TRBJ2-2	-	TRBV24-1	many	TGTGCCACCATGGGTCAGAACACCGGGGAGCTGTTTTTT	CATMGQNTGELFF
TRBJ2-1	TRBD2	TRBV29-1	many	TGCAGCGTGGGACTAGCGGGGGACAATGGTGAGCAGTTCTTC	CSVGLAGDNGEQFF
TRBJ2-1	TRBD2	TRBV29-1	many	TGCAGCGTTGAAGATCGGCTAGCGGGACATTACAATGAGCAGTTCTTC	CSVEDRLAGHYNEQFF
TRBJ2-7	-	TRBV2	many	TGTGCCCGACAGGCGCTTGGAAACGAGCAGTACTTC	CARQALGNEQYF
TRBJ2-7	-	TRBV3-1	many	TGTGCCAGCAGCCAAAACCGGAGGGGTCACGAGCAGTACTTC	CASSQNRRGHEQYF
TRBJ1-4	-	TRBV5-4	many	TGTGCCAGCAGCCAGCGGCAGGACCCCCAAAAACTGTTTTTT	CASSQRQDPQKLFF
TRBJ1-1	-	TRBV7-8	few	TGTGCCAGCAGCTTGCTGGGGTCGGCACAGGGCACTGAAGCTTTCTTT	CASSLLGSAQGTEAFF
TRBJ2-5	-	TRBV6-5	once	TGTGCCAGCAGTTACCGGGGGTCAGAGACCCGGTACTTC	CASSYRGSETRYF
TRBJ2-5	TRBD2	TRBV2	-	TGTGCCAGTACCCGCGTAGCGGGGGCCCAAGAGACCCAGTACTTC	CASTRVAGAQETQYF
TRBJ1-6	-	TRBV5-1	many	TGCGCCAGCAGCTTGGCGGGACCGCGCTATAATTCACCCCTCCACTTT	CASSLAGPRYNSPLHF
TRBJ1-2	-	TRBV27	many	TGTGCCTTGAGGAGGTATGGCTACACCTTC	CALRRYGYTF
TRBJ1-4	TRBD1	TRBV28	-	TGTGCCAGCAACGGACAGGGGGCCGCCGTGGAAAAACTGTTTTTT	CASNGQGAAVEKLFF
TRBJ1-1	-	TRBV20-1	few	TGCAGTGCTAGGGGGGGGGACACTGAAGCTTTCTTT	CSARGGDTEAFF
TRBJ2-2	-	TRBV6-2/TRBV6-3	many	TGTGCCAGCAGTGAGAGGGGGTTCACCGGGGAGCTGTTTTTT	CASSERGFTGELFF
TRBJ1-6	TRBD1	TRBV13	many	TGTGCCAGCAGCCAAGGGACAGGGGGCTTTTCACCCCTCCACTTT	CASSQGTGGFSPLHF
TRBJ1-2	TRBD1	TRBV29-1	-	TGCAGCGTTGATAAGACAGGGCTCTATGGCTACACCTTC	CSVDKTGLYGYTF
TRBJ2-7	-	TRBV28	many	TGTGCCAGCAGTTTAGAGGGTTTGGCCTACGAGCAGTACTTC	CASSLEGLAYEQYF
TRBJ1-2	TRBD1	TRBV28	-	TGTGCCAGCAGTTTACAGGCAGGGGGTGGATATGGCTACACCTTC	CASSLQAGGGYGYTF
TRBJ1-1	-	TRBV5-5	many	TGTGCCAGCAGCTTTAGGCAGGGGAACACTGAAGCTTTCTTT	CASSFRQGNTEAFF
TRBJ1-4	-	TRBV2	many	TGTGCCAGCAGTGAAGCCACTGGAAGAAATGAAAAACTGTTTTTT	CASSEATGRNEKLFF
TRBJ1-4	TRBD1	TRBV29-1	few	TGCAGCGCAGGACAGGGCGAAAAACTGTTTTTT	CSAGQGEKLFF
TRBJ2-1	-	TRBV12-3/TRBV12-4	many	TGTGCCAGCACCCCGACCGGACAACAATACAATGAGCAGTTCTTC	CASTPTGQQYNEQFF
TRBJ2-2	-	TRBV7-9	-	TGTGCCAGCAGCTTATCCGCGGCCAGGGAGCTGTTTTTT	CASSLSAARELFF
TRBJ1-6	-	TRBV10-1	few	TGCGCCAGCAGTGGGGGGGGGCATTCACCCCTCCACTTT	CASSGGGHSPLHF
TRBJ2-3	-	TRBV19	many	TGTGCCAGTAGTATACGGGGCACGGGGGATACGCAGTATTTT	CASSIRGTGDTQYF
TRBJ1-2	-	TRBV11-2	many	TGTGCCAGCAGCTTAGTTAGGGGGGGCCCCCAACGCGGTTATGGCTACACCTTC	CASSLVRGGPQRGYGYTF
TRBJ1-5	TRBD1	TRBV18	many	TGTGCCAGCTCACCAGACCGACAGGGGAATCAGCCCCAGCATTTT	CASSPDRQGNQPQHF
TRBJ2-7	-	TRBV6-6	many	TGTGCCAGCAGGGACGGATACTCCTACGAGCAGTACTTC	CASRDGYSYEQYF
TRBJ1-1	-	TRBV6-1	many	TGTGCCAGCAGTGAAGCGTTTCCGGACAGCGAAGCTTTCTTT	CASSEAFPDSEAFF
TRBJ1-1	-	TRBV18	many	TGTGCCAGCTCGCTAGGGCCCAATGGGGACACTGAAGCTTTCTTT	CASSLGPNGDTEAFF
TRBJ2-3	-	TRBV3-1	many	TGTGCCAGCAGCCAAGGTGGCTGGGGGACAGATACGCAGTATTTT	CASSQGGWGTDTQYF
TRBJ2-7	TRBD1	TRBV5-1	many	TGCGCCAGCAGCTTGAGGACAGGGGAGTCCGAGCAGTACTTC	CASSLRTGESEQYF
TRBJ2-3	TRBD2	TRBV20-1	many	TGCAGTGCTAGTCAGTTGCGGGGGGGAGTAGATACGCAGTATTTT	CSASQLRGGVDTQYF
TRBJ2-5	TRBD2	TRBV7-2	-	TGTGCCAGCAGCTCGGACAAAAGCGGGGGGGCTGAGACCCAGTACTTC	CASSSDKSGGAETQYF
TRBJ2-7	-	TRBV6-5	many	TGTGCCAGCAGTTACGGGGGAGGCGAGCAGTACTTC	CASSYGGGEQYF
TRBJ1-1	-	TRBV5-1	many	TGCGCCAGCAGCTTGGTGGGAGACACTGAAGCTTTCTTT	CASSLVGDTEAFF
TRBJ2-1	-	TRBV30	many	TGTGCCTGGAGTGTACAGGGCAATGAGCAGTTCTTC	CAWSVQGNEQFF
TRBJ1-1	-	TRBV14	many	TGTGCCAGCAGCCAACCGGGACACGTGAACACTGAAGCTTTCTTT	CASSQPGHVNTEAFF
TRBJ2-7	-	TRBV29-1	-	TGCAGCGTAAAAGGGGTACAGGGCGCCTCCTACGAGCAGTACTTC	CSVKGVQGASYEQYF
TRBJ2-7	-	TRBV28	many	TGTGCCAGCAGTTCGTCTACCGGGAACCCCTACGAGCAGTACTTC	CASSSSTGNPYEQYF
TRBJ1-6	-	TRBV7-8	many	TGTGCCAGCAGCTCAGCCAGGGGAAATTCACCCCTCCACTTT	CASSSARGNSPLHF
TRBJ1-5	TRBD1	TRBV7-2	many	TGTGCCAGCAGCTCCGGACAGGGCTTCAGAGCCCAGCATTTT	CASSSGQGFRAQHF
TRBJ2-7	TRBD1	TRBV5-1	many	TGCGCCAGCAGCCCGGAAGGGACAGGCATCTACGAGCAGTACTTC	CASSPEGTGIYEQYF